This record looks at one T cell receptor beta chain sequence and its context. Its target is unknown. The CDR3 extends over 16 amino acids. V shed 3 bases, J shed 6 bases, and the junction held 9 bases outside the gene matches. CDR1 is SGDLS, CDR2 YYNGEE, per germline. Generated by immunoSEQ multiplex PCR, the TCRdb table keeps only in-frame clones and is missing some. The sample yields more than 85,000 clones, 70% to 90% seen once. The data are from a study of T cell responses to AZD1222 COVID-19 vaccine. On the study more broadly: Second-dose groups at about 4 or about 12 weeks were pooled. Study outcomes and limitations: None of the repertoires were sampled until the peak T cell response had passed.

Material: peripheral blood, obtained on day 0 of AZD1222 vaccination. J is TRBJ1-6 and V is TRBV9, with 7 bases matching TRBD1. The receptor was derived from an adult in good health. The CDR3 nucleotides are TGTGCCAGCAGCGGACAGGGAGGGGACTCTAATTCACCCCTCCACTTT. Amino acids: CASSGQGGDSNSPLHF.